This TCR beta chain was identified during a study of shared clonotypes between healthy human individuals. Study-level results: Lower generation probabilities were found for non-shared clonotypes than for those shared by all four donors.

Data came from immunoSEQ multiplex PCR; TCRdb stores just in-frame clones and leaves some out. This sample has 2,500,000 or so clones, with over 85% found just once. Comments on this clone: What it recognizes is unknown.

V shed 5 bases and J shed 4 bases, with 15 bases lying between them. Germline V gene lookup returns CDR1 WNHNN and CDR2 SYGVQD (reference sequence). The CDR3 sequence is 14 residues long. The V and J genes are TRBV10-1 and TRBJ2-7; D perhaps matches TRBD2 (5 bases). Sequencing input: naive CD4+ T cells sorted from blood. Documented subset: CD45RA+ positively selected. The clonotype was recovered from a man aged 18 to 29 in good health. DNA for the CDR3: TGCGCCAGCAGTTTGGGAAGTGGAGGATACGAGCAGTACTTC. Translated, it gives CASSLGSGGYEQYF.